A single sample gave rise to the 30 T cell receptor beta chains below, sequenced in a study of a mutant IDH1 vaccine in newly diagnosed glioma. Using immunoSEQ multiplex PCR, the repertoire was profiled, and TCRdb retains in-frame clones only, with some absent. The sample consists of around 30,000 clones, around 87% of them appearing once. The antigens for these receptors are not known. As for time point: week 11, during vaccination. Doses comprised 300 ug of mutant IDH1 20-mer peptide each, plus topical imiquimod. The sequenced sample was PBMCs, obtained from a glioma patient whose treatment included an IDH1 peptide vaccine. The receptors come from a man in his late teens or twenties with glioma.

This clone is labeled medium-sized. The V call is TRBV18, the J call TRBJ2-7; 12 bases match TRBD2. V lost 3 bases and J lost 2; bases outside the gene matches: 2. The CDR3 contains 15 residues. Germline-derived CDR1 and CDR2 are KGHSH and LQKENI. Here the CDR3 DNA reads TGTGCCAGCTCACCCAGGACTAGCGGGGCCTACGAGCAGTACTTC. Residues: CASSPRTSGAYEQYF.

This chain's CDR3 is CASSLGRTYEQYF. CDR3 sequence (DNA): TGTGCCAGCAGTTTGGGCCGTACCTACGAGCAGTACTTC. The rearrangement joins TRBV28 to TRBJ2-7, with D unresolved. Between the trimmed V and J ends, which lost 3 bases and 2 bases, there was a span of 8 bases. Germline lookup yields CDR1 MDHEN and CDR2 SYDVKM. CDR3 length: 13 residues.

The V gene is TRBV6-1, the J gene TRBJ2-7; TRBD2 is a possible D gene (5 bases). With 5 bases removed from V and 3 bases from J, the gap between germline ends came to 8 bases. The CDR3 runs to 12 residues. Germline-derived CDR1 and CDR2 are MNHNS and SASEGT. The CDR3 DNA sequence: TGTGCCAGCAGTTCAGAGGGCTACGAGCAGTACTTC. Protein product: CASSSEGYEQYF.

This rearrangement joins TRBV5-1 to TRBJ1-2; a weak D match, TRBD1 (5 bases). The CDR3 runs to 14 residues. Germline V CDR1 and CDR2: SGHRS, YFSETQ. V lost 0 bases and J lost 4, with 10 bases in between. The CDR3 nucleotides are TGCGCCAGCAGCTTGGGCGGGGGGAGCTATGGCTACACCTTC. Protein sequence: CASSLGGGSYGYTF. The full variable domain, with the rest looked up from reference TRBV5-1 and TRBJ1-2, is KAGVTQTPRYLIKTRGQQVTLSCSPISGHRSVSWYQQTPGQGLQFLFEYFSETQRNKGNFPGRFSGRQFSNSRSEMNVSTLELGDSALYLCASSLGGGSYGYTFGSGTRLTVV.

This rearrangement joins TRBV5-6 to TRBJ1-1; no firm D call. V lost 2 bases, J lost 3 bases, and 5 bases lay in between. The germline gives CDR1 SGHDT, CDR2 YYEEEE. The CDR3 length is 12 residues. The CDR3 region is CASSLVDTEAFF. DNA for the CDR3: TGTGCCAGCAGCTTAGTCGACACTGAAGCTTTCTTT.

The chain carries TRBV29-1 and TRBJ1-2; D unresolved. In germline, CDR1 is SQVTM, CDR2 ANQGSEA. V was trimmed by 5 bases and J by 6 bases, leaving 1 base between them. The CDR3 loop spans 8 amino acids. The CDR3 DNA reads TGCAGCGTTAATGGCTACACCTTC. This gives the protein CSVNGYTF.

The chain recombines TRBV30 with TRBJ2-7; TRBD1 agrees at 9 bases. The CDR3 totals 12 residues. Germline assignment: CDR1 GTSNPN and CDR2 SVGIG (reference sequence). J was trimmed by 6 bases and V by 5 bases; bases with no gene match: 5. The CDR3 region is CAWDGQGFEQYF. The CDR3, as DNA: TGTGCCTGGGACGGACAGGGGTTCGAGCAGTACTTC.

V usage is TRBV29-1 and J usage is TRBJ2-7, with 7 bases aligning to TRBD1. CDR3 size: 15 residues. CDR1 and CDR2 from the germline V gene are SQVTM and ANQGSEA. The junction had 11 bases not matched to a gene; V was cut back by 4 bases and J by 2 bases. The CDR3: CSVAAGGSSAYEQYF. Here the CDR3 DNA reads TGCAGCGTTGCGGCAGGGGGTAGTAGCGCCTACGAGCAGTACTTC.

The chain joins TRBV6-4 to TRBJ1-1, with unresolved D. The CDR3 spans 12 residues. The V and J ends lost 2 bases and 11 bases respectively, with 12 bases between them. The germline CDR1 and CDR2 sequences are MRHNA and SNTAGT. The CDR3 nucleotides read TGTGCCAGCAGTGACCGTAGCGGGATGGCTTTCTTT. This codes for CASSDRSGMAFF.

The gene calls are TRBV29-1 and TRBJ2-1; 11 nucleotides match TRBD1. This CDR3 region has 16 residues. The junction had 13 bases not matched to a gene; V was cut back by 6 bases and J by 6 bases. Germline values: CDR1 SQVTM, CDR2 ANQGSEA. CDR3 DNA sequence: TGCAGCGTCCAAAAAGGGGGGACAGGGGGGAGCAATGAGCAGTTCTTC. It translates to CSVQKGGTGGSNEQFF.

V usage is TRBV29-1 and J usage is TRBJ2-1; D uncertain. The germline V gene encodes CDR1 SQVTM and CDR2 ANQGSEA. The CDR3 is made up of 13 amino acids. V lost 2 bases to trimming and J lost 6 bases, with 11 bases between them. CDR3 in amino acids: CSVEPSLVNEQFF. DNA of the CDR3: TGCAGCGTTGAACCCAGCCTGGTCAATGAGCAGTTCTTC.

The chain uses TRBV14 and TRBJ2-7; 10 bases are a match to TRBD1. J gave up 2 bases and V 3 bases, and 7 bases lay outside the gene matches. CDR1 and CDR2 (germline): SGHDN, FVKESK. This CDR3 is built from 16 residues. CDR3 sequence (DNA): TGTGCCAGCAGCCAGAGAGGGACAGGGGACACCTACGAGCAGTACTTC. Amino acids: CASSQRGTGDTYEQYF.

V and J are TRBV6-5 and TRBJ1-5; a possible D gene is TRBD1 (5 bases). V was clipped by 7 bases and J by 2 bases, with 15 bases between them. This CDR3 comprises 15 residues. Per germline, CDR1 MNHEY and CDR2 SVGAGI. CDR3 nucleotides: TGTGCCAGCAATCCGGGGCCTTCGCGCAATCAGCCCCAGCATTTT. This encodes CASNPGPSRNQPQHF.

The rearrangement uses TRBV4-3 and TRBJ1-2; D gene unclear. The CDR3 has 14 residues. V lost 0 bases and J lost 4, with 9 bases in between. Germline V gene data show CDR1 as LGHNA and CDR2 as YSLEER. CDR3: CASSQETGPYGYTF. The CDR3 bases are TGCGCCAGCAGCCAAGAAACGGGCCCCTATGGCTACACCTTC.

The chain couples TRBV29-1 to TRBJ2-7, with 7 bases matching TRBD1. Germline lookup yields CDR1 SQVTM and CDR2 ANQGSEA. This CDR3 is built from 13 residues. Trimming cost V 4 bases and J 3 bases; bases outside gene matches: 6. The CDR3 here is CSVGQGKNYEQYF. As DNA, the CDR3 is TGCAGCGTTGGACAGGGAAAAAACTACGAGCAGTACTTC.

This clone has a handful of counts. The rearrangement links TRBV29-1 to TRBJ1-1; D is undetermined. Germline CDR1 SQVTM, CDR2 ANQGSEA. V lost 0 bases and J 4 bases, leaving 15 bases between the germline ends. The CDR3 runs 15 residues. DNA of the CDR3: TGCAGCGTTGAAGATAGGAAGGCAGCGCCCACTGAAGCTTTCTTT. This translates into CSVEDRKAAPTEAFF.

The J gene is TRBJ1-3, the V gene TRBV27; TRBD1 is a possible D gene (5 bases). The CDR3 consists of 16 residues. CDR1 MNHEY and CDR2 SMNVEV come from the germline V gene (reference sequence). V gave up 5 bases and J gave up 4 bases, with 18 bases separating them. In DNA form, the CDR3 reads TGTGCCAGCAGTGCCCTCGGACGGGACTCGGGAAACACCATATATTTT. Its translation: CASSALGRDSGNTIYF.

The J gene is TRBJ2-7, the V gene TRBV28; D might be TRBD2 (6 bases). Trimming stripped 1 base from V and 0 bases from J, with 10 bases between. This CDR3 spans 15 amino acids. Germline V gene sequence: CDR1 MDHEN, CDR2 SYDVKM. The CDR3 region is CASSLFSGGSYEQYF. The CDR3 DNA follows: TGTGCCAGCAGTTTATTTTCCGGGGGCTCCTACGAGCAGTACTTC.

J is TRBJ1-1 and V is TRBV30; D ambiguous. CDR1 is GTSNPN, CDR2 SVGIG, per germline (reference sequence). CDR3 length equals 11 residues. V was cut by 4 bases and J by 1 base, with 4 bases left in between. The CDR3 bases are TGTGCCTGGACCAGGAACACTGAAGCTTTCTTT. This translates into CAWTRNTEAFF. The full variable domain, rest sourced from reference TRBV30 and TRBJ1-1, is SQTIHQWPATLVQPVGSPLSLECTVEGTSNPNLYWYRQAAGRGLQLLFYSVGIGQISSEVPQNLSASRPQDRQFILSSKKLLLSDSGFYLCAWTRNTEAFFGQGTRLTVV.

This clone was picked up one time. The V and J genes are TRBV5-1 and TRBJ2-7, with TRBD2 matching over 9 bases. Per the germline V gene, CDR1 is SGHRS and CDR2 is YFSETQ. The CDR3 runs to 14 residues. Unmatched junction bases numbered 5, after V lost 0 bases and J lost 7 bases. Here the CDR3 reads CASSLGAGGPEQYF. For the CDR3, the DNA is TGCGCCAGCAGCTTGGGGGCGGGAGGGCCGGAGCAGTACTTC.

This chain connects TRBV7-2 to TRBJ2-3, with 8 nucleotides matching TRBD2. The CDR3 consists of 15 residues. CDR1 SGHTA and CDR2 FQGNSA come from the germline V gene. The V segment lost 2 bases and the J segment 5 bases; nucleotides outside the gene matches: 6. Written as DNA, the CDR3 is TGTGCCAGCAGCTTATACGCGGGAGGAGGAGATACGCAGTATTTT. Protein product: CASSLYAGGGDTQYF.

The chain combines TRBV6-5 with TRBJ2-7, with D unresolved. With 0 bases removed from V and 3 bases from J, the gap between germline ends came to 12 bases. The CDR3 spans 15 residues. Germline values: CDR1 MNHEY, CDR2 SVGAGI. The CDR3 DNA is TGTGCCAGCAGTTACTCGAGCAGGTCCGACTACGAGCAGTACTTC. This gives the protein CASSYSSRSDYEQYF.

For the CDR3, the DNA is TGCGCCAGCAGCTTGGATGGGGTGGGGCAGTACTTC. Translating it yields CASSLDGVGQYF. The gene calls are TRBV5-1 and TRBJ2-7; D is uncertain. V was cut by 0 bases and J by 9 bases, with 10 bases left in between. The CDR3 length is 12 residues. The germline gives CDR1 SGHRS, CDR2 YFSETQ.

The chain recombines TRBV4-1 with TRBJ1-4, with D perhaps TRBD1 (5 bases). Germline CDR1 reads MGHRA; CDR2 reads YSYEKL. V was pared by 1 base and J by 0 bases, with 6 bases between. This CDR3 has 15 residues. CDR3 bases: TGCGCCAGCAGCCAAGGGACACCAACTAATGAAAAACTGTTTTTT. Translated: CASSQGTPTNEKLFF.

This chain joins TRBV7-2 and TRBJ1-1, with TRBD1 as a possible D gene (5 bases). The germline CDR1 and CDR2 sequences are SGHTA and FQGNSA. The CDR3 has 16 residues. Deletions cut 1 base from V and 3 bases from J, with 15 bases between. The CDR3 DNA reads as TGTGCCAGCAGCTTAGTTGGGGCCCGGACGGACACTGAAGCTTTCTTT. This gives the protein CASSLVGARTDTEAFF.

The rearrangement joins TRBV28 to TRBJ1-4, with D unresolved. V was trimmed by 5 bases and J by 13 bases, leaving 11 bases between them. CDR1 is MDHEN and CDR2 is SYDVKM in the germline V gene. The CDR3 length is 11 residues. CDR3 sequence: CASSGSVGLFF. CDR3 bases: TGTGCCAGCAGTGGATCGGTGGGACTGTTTTTT.

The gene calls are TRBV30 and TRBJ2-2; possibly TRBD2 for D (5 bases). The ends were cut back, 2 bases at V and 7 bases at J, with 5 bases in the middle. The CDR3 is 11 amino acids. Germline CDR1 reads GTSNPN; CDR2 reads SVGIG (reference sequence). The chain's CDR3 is CAWSTSGELFF. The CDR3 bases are TGTGCCTGGAGTACTAGCGGGGAGCTGTTTTTT.

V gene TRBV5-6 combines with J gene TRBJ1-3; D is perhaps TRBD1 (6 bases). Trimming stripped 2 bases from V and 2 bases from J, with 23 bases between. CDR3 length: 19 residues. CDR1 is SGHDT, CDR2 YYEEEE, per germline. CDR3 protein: CASSLVTGLFFPTGNTIYF. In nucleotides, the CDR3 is TGTGCCAGCAGCTTAGTGACAGGATTATTTTTCCCAACTGGAAACACCATATATTTT. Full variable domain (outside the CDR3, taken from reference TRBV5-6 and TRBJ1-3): DAGVTQSPTHLIKTRGQQVTLRCSPKSGHDTVSWYQQALGQGPQFIFQYYEEEERQRGNFPDRFSGHQFPNYSSELNVNALLLGDSALYLCASSLVTGLFFPTGNTIYFGEGSWLTVV.

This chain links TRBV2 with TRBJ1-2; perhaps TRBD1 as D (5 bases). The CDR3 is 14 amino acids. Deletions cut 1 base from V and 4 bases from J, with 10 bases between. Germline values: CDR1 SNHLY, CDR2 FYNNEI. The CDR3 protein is CASSEDLGPYGYTF. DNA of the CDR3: TGTGCCAGCAGTGAAGATCTGGGGCCCTATGGCTACACCTTC.

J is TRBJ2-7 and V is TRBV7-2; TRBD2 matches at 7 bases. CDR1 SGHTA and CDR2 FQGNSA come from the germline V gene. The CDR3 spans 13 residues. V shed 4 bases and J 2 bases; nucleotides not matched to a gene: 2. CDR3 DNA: TGTGCCAGCAGCTCGGGACTAACCTACGAGCAGTACTTC. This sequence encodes CASSSGLTYEQYF.